The 13 T cell receptor beta chains in this list originate from one sample, sequenced in a study of blood T cell repertoires in COVID-19. The table came from immunoSEQ multiplex PCR; TCRdb's copy has only in-frame clones and leaves some out. Here the sample spans roughly 80,000 clones, around 82% being singletons. The specimen was peripheral blood. The receptor set was obtained from a human donor in a cohort sampled during active COVID-19.

This sequence joins TRBV18 and TRBJ1-1; 8 bases are shared with TRBD1. The germline gives CDR1 KGHSH, CDR2 LQKENI. There are 16 residues in the CDR3. The V gene end was trimmed by 2 bases and the J gene end by 3 bases; junction bases not matched to a gene: 8. The CDR3, as DNA: TGTGCCAGCTCACCATTTGGACAGGGCTTAGACACTGAAGCTTTCTTT. Translating it yields CASSPFGQGLDTEAFF.

The chain recombines TRBV6-1 with TRBJ2-1; 7 nucleotides agree with TRBD2. Trimming removed 0 bases from V and 6 bases from J; junction bases left unmatched: 8. Germline values: CDR1 MNHNS, CDR2 SASEGT. The length of the CDR3 is 16 residues. The CDR3 loop reads CASSEAWGDYGNEQFF. CDR3 DNA sequence: TGTGCCAGCAGTGAAGCATGGGGGGACTACGGCAATGAGCAGTTCTTC.

The gene calls are TRBV7-2 and TRBJ2-7, with 8 positions matching TRBD1. J was trimmed by 4 bases and V by 0 bases; bases with no gene match: 5. The CDR3 is made up of 15 amino acids. Germline CDR1 is SGHTA and CDR2 is FQGNSA. The CDR3 DNA is TGTGCCAGCAGCTTAGCGGGACAGGTGCTTTACGAGCAGTACTTC. Its translation: CASSLAGQVLYEQYF.

The J gene is TRBJ2-4, the V gene TRBV29-1; 8 nucleotides agree with TRBD1. Unmatched junction bases numbered 5, after V lost 7 bases and J lost 0 bases. The CDR3 extends over 14 amino acids. The germline V gene encodes CDR1 SQVTM and CDR2 ANQGSEA. The chain's CDR3 is CSARDRLAKNIQYF. The DNA of the CDR3 is TGCAGCGCCCGGGACAGGCTAGCCAAAAACATTCAGTACTTC. The full variable domain, its missing parts supplied by reference TRBV29-1 and TRBJ2-4, is SAVISQKPSRDICQRGTSLTIQCQVDSQVTMMFWYRQQPGQSLTLIATANQGSEATYESGFVIDKFPISRPNLTFSTLTVSNMSPEDSSIYLCSARDRLAKNIQYFGAGTRLSVL.

The rearrangement joins TRBV10-1 to TRBJ2-6, with TRBD2 matching 7 bases. The CDR3 loop spans 18 amino acids. The V segment lost 2 bases and the J segment 0 bases; nucleotides outside the gene matches: 7. Germline lookup yields CDR1 WNHNN and CDR2 SYGVQD (reference sequence). CDR3 nucleotide sequence: TGCGCCAGCAGTGAGGGGGGGGTATCTAGCTCTGGGGCCAACGTCCTGACTTTC. As protein: CASSEGGVSSSGANVLTF.

The V gene is TRBV9, the J gene TRBJ1-1, with a weak D call TRBD1 (5 bases). V gave up 1 base and J gave up 4 bases, with 8 bases separating them. The CDR3 totals 13 residues. In germline, CDR1 is SGDLS, CDR2 YYNGEE. CDR3 amino acids: CASSVQGSTEAFF. DNA of the CDR3: TGTGCCAGCAGCGTACAGGGCTCCACTGAAGCTTTCTTT. The full variable domain, rest sourced from reference TRBV9 and TRBJ1-1, is DSGVTQTPKHLITATGQRVTLRCSPRSGDLSVYWYQQSLDQGLQFLIQYYNGEERAKGNILERFSAQQFPDLHSELNLSSLELGDSALYFCASSVQGSTEAFFGQGTRLTVV.

V gene TRBV9 combines with J gene TRBJ2-7; D unresolved. V was cut by 1 base and J by 7 bases, with 12 bases left in between. CDR1 SGDLS and CDR2 YYNGEE come from the germline V gene. The CDR3 extends over 13 amino acids. The CDR3 loop is CASSVTHGSEQYF. The DNA of the CDR3 is TGTGCCAGCAGCGTAACCCACGGGTCGGAGCAGTACTTC.

The gene calls are TRBV13 and TRBJ2-1, with 9 nucleotides matching TRBD1. Germline assignment: CDR1 PRHDT and CDR2 FYEKMQ (reference sequence). V gave up 8 bases and J gave up 4 bases; unmatched junction bases: 9. The CDR3 totals 15 residues. The CDR3 region has the DNA TGTGCCAGCTCAGGGACAGGGAACGGATACAATGAGCAGTTCTTC. Protein product: CASSGTGNGYNEQFF.

This clone was seen only a few times. The chain combines TRBV5-1 with TRBJ1-1; TRBD1 matches 8 bases. This CDR3 is 14 amino acids long. The trim removed 5 bases at V and 1 base at J, leaving 4 bases unmatched. CDR1 and CDR2 from the germline V gene are SGHRS and YFSETQ. CDR3 coding DNA: TGCGCCAGCAGTCCCGGGACAGGGAACACTGAAGCTTTCTTT. It codes for CASSPGTGNTEAFF.

Worth noting for this clone: The junction does not match germline at one end; this may be a read error. The V call is TRBV5-5, the J call TRBJ1-2; D possibly corresponds to TRBD1 (6 bases). This CDR3 comprises 14 residues. In germline, CDR1 is SGHKS, CDR2 YYEKEE (reference sequence). The CDR3 spells CASRLGAEVGGYTF. CDR3 bases: TGTGCCAGCAGATTGGGGGCGGAGGTGGGTGGCTACACCTTC.

The chain is built from TRBV4-1 and TRBJ1-4; D is ambiguous. Trimming took off 0 bases at V and 4 bases at J, with 15 bases between the two ends. CDR1 MGHRA and CDR2 YSYEKL come from the germline V gene. The CDR3 sequence is 17 residues long. DNA for the CDR3: TGCGCCAGCAGCCAAGAAGCCCGACTCTTGAGTAATGAAAAACTGTTTTTT. Its translation: CASSQEARLLSNEKLFF.

V and J are TRBV18 and TRBJ2-2, with 9 bases that match TRBD1. V lost 0 bases, J lost 6 bases, and 5 bases stayed unmatched. The CDR3 is 16 amino acids. Germline V gene sequence: CDR1 KGHSH, CDR2 LQKENI. CDR3: CASSPPRTGDAGELFF. The DNA for the CDR3 is TGTGCCAGCTCACCACCTCGGACAGGGGACGCCGGGGAGCTGTTTTTT.

This clone was seen once. This rearrangement joins TRBV2 to TRBJ2-4; the D gene is possibly TRBD1 (8 bases). The CDR3 loop spans 12 amino acids. Germline lookup yields CDR1 SNHLY and CDR2 FYNNEI. The V and J ends lost 10 bases and 8 bases respectively, with 15 bases between them. CDR3: CATRTGRDIQYF. The CDR3 bases are TGTGCCACTAGGACAGGGAGGGACATTCAGTACTTC. The full variable domain, its missing parts supplied by reference TRBV2 and TRBJ2-4, is EPEVTQTPSHQVTQMGQEVILRCVPISNHLYFYWYRQILGQKVEFLVSFYNNEISEKSEIFDDQFSVERPDGSNFTLKIRSTKLEDSAMYFCATRTGRDIQYFGAGTRLSVL.